This TCR beta chain was sequenced during a study of CD8+ T cells in alopecia areata. Sequencing relied on a cDNA template that was reverse transcribed from extracted RNA. The protocol was immunoSEQ multiplex PCR, while the TCRdb copy is restricted to in-frame clones and leaves out a portion. The data hold some 130,000 clones, with almost 50% observed a single time. CDR3 length equals 12 residues. Germline values: CDR1 SQVTM, CDR2 ANQGSEA. The ends were cut back, 7 bases at V and 1 base at J, with 10 bases in the middle. V is TRBV29-1 and J is TRBJ1-1, with TRBD1 as a possible D gene (6 bases). The material sequenced was CD8+ T cells sorted from blood, taken at week 0. The source is a human donor with alopecia areata. This CDR3 is CSARTENTEAFF. The CDR3 DNA reads TGCAGCGCTCGGACAGAGAACACTGAAGCTTTCTTT.